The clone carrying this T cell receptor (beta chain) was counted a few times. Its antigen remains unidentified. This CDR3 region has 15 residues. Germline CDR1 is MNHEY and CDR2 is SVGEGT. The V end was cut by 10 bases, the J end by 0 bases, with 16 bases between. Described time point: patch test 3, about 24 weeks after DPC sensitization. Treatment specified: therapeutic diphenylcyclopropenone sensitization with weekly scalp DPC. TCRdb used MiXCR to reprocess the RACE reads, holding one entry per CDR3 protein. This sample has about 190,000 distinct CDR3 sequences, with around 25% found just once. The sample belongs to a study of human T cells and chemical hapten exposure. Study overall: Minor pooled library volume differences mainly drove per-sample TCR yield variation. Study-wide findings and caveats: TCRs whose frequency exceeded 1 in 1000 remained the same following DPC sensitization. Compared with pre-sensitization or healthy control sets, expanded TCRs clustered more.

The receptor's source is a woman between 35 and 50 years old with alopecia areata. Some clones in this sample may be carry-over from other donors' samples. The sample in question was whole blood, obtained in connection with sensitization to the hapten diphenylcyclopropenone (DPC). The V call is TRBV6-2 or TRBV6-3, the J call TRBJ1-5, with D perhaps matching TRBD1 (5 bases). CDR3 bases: TGTGCCACTGAAAACGGGGGGTATAGCAATCAGCCCCAGCATTTT. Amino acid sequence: CATENGGYSNQPQHF.